This T cell receptor beta chain was identified during a study of T cells in Graves' hyperthyroidism and ophthalmopathy. Thyroid ultrasound, orbital computed tomography, clinical symptoms, and serum thyroxine and TRAb underpinned diagnoses. This CDR3 has 16 residues. The V end lost 5 bases, the J end lost 3 bases, and 16 bases lay between the germline ends. Germline assignment: CDR1 SNHLY and CDR2 FYNNEI. Amplification yielded TCR beta CDR3 regions, with RNA transcripts as the source. First-round RT-PCR with HTBI primers amplified the TCR CDR3 region. TCRdb reprocessed the multiplex PCR reads with MiXCR, giving one entry per CDR3 protein. Of roughly 500,000 distinct CDR3 sequences listed, 35% to 55% are singletons.

The TCR sequence derives from an adult woman with Graves' disease, either hyperthyroidism or ophthalmopathy (not recorded which). Sequenced material: peripheral blood or thyroid tissue (not recorded which). This sequence joins TRBV2 and TRBJ2-2; D tentatively reads TRBD1 or TRBD2 (6 bases each). The CDR3 sequence is CASSQQGGLDTGELFF. As DNA, the CDR3 is TGTGCCAGCAGTCAACAGGGAGGTCTCGACACCGGGGAGCTGTTTTTT.